This paragraph reports one T cell receptor (beta chain). The clone's antigen remains unknown. Per-nucleotide qualities are absent, and no much larger clonotype sits a single base away. Including cysteine and phenylalanine, the CDR3 has 16 amino acids. Only the CDR3 part of the read is kept: 48 bases, read in frame from the first base. V and J are trimmed by 5 bases and 6 bases, and the gene matches miss 13 bases of the junction. The germline V gene sets CDR1 to MNHEY and CDR2 to SVGEGT. TCRbeta CDR3 regions were amplified from genomic DNA using the immunoSEQ Assay, a bias-controlled multiplex PCR. Regarding the original processing steps: The number of nucleated cells in each sample was estimated by amplification of reference gene primers within the assay. To quantify the absolute abundance of each unique TCRbeta CDR3 rearrangement, sequence reads were collapsed and filtered. Productive Simpson clonality was computed per sample as the square root of Simpson's diversity index over productive rearrangements. The source is immuneACCESS, and TCRdb retained only in-frame sequences with V and J called. Part of the clones is not carried over; for the studies checked, unresolved V genes explain less than half of this, and the remainder is unexplained. The V and J calls and clone size were taken over from that table, and D and trimming were inferred from the DNA. Present in this sample are approximately 65,000 clones, roughly nine tenths of which were seen just once. The ten largest account for under 6.5% of the sample.

The data originate from a study of blood T cell repertoires in COVID-19 (TCRdb year 2020). Background on the whole study: Samples from collaborators originated in the United States, Italy and Spain and spanned both the acute and convalescent phases of COVID-19. The prospective study material was composed of cDNA or gDNA derived from T cells, B-cell-depleted T cells, or PBMCs. Deeply sampled blood TCRbeta repertoires from subjects exposed to, actively infected with, or recovered from COVID-19 were included in the dataset. The repertoires were released in a freely available public database intended as a resource for research on the immune response to SARS-CoV-2. The samples were drawn from two sources: the first 160 participants of the ongoing ImmuneRACE study, and 1,000 to 1,500 subjects contributed by 6 global collaborators. Nearly every sample came with metadata listing a de-identified subject ID, COVID-19 status, age in years and sex. Where available, HLA class I and class II types were obtained from metadata supplied by the sample provider rather than from assay-based typing.

Collaborating institutions collected whole blood in K2EDTA tubes following their own protocols. For TCRbeta analysis, collaborators shipped samples in one of three forms: frozen whole blood, isolated PBMCs, or DNA extracted from either of those sample types. Overall study results and their limits: The amount of clinical and demographic metadata varied by source and participant and was provided uncurated.

The sequenced sample consisted of peripheral blood. The chain uses TRBV6-2 or TRBV6-3 and TRBJ2-7; 10 bases in the junction line up with TRBD2. The sequence was obtained from a woman between 18 and 29 years old with acute or convalescent COVID-19. The CDR3 here reads CASSRTPIAGGREQYF. The bases are TGTGCCAGCAGTCGCACCCCGATAGCGGGAGGCCGCGAGCAGTACTTC.